Following are 8 T cell receptor beta chains from one sample sequenced in a study of shared clonotypes between healthy human individuals. Only in-frame clones appear in the TCRdb table, and some are missing; sequencing was by immunoSEQ multiplex PCR. The sample has about 1.1 million clones; roughly 77% are singletons. The sample consisted of memory CD4+ T cells from PBMCs. The subset is: CD45RA-negative fraction. These receptor sequences come from a young man in good health. Some clones in this sample may be carry-over from other donors' samples.

In regard to this clone: The identical CDR3 is also encoded by other nucleotide sequences in the sample. The rearrangement joins TRBV5-6 to TRBJ2-6, with D possibly matching TRBD2 (5 bases). The germline V and J ends were trimmed by 2 bases and 0 bases, with 9 bases remaining between them. The CDR3 totals 16 residues. In germline, CDR1 is SGHDT, CDR2 YYEEEE. The DNA of the CDR3 is TGTGCCAGCAGCTTTGGACTTTCCTCTGGGGCCAACGTCCTGACTTTC. Encoded protein: CASSFGLSSGANVLTF.

This rearrangement joins TRBV11-2 to TRBJ1-5, with no clear D. CDR3 size: 15 residues. Germline CDR1 reads SGHAT; CDR2 reads FQNNGV. V shed 6 bases and J shed 1 base, with 13 bases lying between them. CDR3 DNA sequence: TGTGCCAGCAGAGAAGGGATTTTAAGCAATCAGCCCCAGCATTTT. It codes for CASREGILSNQPQHF.

The chain links TRBV10-3 to TRBJ1-5; 9 positions agree with TRBD1. Germline V gives CDR1 ENHRY, CDR2 SYGVKD. With 3 bases clipped from V and 4 bases from J, the junction kept 7 bases outside the gene matches. The CDR3 has 16 amino acids. As DNA, the CDR3 is TGTGCCATCAGTGAACAGGGGGCGCTTAGTAATCAGCCCCAGCATTTT. Translation: CAISEQGALSNQPQHF.

V usage is TRBV7-9 and J usage is TRBJ2-4, with D unresolved. There are 14 residues in the CDR3. Germline-derived CDR1 and CDR2 are SEHNR and FQNEAQ (reference sequence). Trimming pared 5 bases from V and 8 bases from J, leaving 16 bases between. This chain's CDR3 is CASSRASGQDIQYF. CDR3 bases: TGTGCCAGCAGCCGAGCCTCAGGTCAAGACATTCAGTACTTC.

This clone was seen a few times. The chain is built from TRBV18 and TRBJ1-2; 7 positions match TRBD1. From germline, CDR1 is KGHSH and CDR2 LQKENI. CDR3 size: 14 residues. V was clipped by 2 bases and J by 2 bases; unmatched bases: 2. This CDR3 reads CASSPDRDNYGYTF. In nucleotides, the CDR3 is TGTGCCAGCTCACCAGACAGGGACAACTATGGCTACACCTTC.

For this clone: Distinct nucleotide sequences in the sample also encode this CDR3. The V call is TRBV29-1, the J call TRBJ1-1, with D tentatively TRBD1 (5 bases). Trimming removed 3 bases at V and 0 bases at J, with 8 bases between. This CDR3 is 13 amino acids long. Germline CDR1 reads SQVTM; CDR2 reads ANQGSEA. The CDR3 is CSVEGRMNTEAFF. The CDR3 bases are TGCAGCGTTGAGGGACGGATGAACACTGAAGCTTTCTTT.

The chain links TRBV5-1 to TRBJ2-7, with 9 bases aligning to TRBD1. With 4 bases clipped from V and 5 bases from J, the junction kept 7 bases outside the gene matches. Per germline, CDR1 SGHRS and CDR2 YFSETQ. The CDR3 has 14 residues. The CDR3 region has the DNA TGCGCCAGCAGCGCAACAGGGGGCTATAACGAGCAGTACTTC. Its translation is CASSATGGYNEQYF.

The chain is built from TRBV19 and TRBJ2-4, with D perhaps TRBD1 (5 bases). V shed 7 bases and J shed 3 bases, with 13 bases lying between them. CDR3 length: 14 amino acids. From germline, CDR1 is LNHDA and CDR2 SQIVND (reference sequence). CDR3 DNA sequence: TGTGCCAGTAAGATAGGCGACAGCAAAAACATTCAGTACTTC. Translated, it gives CASKIGDSKNIQYF.